This T cell receptor beta chain emerged from a study of CD8+ T cells in alopecia areata. Study as a whole: Treated patients took oral tofacitinib at 5 to 10 mg twice daily. Broader study findings: Sequenced scalp T cells also include alphabeta T cells resident in normal skin.

Researchers took lesional scalp punch biopsies and peripheral blood from people who were alopecia areata patients. Once RNA had been extracted, it was reverse transcribed into cDNA to act as the sequencing template. This table comes from immunoSEQ multiplex PCR, and its TCRdb copy is limited to in-frame clones, with some not included. The sample lists 110,000 to 150,000 clones, approximately 51% occurring once. CDR3 length: 14 amino acids. In germline, CDR1 is SQVTM, CDR2 ANQGSEA. V was shortened by 3 bases and J by 2 bases, with 12 bases between the two germline ends. This clone appeared a few times. What it binds is not known.

This clonotype originated in a human donor with alopecia areata. This rearrangement joins TRBV29-1 to TRBJ2-3; the D gene is possibly TRBD2 (6 bases). The sequences come from CD4+ T cells sorted from blood, collected at week 0. CDR3 loop: CSVEIGLHTDTQYF. The CDR3, as DNA: TGCAGCGTTGAGATAGGACTACACACAGATACGCAGTATTTT.